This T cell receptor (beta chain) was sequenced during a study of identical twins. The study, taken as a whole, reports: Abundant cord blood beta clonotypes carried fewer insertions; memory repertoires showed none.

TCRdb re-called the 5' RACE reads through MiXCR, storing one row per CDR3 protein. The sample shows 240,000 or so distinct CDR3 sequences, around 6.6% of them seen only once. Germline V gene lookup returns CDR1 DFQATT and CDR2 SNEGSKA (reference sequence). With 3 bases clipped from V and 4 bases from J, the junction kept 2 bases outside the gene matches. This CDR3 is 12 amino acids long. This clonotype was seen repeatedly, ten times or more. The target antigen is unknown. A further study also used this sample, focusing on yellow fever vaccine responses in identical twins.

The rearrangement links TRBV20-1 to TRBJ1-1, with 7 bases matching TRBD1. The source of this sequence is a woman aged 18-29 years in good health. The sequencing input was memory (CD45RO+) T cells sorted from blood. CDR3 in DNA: TGCAGTGCTAGCGACAGGGCCACTGAAGCTTTCTTT. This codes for CSASDRATEAFF.